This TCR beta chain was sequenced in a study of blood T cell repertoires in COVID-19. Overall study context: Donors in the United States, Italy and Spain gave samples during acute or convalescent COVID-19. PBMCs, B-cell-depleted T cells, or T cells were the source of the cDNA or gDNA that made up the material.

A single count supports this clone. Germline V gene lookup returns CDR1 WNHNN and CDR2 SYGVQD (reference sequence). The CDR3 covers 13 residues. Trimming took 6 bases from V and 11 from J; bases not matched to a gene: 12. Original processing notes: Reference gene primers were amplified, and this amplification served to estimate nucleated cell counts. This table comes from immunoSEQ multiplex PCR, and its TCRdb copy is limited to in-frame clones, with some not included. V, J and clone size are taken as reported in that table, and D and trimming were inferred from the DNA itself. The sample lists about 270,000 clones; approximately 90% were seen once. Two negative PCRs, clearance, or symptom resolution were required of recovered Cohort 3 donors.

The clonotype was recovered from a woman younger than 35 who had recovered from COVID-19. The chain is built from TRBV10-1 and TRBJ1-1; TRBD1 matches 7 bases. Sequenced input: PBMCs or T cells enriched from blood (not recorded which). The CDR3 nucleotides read TGCGCCAGCAGCCCCTCGGGACAGATGATGGCTTTCTTT. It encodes CASSPSGQMMAFF.